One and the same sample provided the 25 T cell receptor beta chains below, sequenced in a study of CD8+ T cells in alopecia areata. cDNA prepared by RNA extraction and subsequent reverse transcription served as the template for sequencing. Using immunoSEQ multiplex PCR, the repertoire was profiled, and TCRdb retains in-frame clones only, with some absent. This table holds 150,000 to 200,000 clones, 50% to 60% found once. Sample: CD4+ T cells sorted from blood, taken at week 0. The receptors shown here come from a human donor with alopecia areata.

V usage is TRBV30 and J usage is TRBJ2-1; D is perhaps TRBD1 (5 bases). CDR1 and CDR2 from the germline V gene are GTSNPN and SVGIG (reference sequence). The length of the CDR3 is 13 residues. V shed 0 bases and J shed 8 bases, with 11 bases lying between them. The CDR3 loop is CAWSVRRGDEQFF. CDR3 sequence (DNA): TGTGCCTGGAGTGTACGTAGGGGTGATGAGCAGTTCTTC.

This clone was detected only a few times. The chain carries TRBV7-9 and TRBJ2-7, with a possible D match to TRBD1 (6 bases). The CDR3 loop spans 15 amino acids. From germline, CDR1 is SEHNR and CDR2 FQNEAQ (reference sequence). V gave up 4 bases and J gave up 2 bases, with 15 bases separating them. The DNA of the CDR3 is TGTGCCAGCAGCTCAGTACAGGGAGTTACCTACGAGCAGTACTTC. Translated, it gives CASSSVQGVTYEQYF.

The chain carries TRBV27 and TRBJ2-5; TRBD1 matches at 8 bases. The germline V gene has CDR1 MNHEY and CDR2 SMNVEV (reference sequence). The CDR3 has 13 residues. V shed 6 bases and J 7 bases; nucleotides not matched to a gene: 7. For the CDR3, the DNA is TGTGCCAGCAGCCACAGGGGGAAATTGACCCAGTACTTC. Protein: CASSHRGKLTQYF.

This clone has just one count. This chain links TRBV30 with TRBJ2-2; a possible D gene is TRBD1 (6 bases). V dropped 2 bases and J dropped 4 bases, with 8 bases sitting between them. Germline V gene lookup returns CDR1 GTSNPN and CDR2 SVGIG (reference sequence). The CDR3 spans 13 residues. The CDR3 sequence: CAWSRGGTGELFF. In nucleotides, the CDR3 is TGTGCCTGGAGTAGAGGGGGCACCGGGGAGCTGTTTTTT.

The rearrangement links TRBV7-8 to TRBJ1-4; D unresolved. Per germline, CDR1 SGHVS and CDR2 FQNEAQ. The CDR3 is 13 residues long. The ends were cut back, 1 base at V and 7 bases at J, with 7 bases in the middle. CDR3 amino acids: CASSLGLSEKLFF. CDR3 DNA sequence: TGTGCCAGCAGCTTAGGACTTAGTGAAAAACTGTTTTTT.

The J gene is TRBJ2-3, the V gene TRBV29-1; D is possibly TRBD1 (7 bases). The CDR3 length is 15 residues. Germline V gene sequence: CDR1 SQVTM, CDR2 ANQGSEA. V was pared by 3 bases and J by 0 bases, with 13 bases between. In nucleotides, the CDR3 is TGCAGCGTTGACGCCAGGGGGGCCAGCACAGATACGCAGTATTTT. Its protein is CSVDARGASTDTQYF.

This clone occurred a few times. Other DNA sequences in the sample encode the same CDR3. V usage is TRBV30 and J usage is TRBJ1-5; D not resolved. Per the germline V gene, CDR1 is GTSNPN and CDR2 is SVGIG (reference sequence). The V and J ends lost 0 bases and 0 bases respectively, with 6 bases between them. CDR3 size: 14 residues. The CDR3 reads CAWSVHNSNQPQHF. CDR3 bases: TGTGCCTGGAGTGTACATAATAGCAATCAGCCCCAGCATTTT. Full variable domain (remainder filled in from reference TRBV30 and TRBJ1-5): SQTIHQWPATLVQPVGSPLSLECTVEGTSNPNLYWYRQAAGRGLQLLFYSVGIGQISSEVPQNLSASRPQDRQFILSSKKLLLSDSGFYLCAWSVHNSNQPQHFGDGTRLSIL.

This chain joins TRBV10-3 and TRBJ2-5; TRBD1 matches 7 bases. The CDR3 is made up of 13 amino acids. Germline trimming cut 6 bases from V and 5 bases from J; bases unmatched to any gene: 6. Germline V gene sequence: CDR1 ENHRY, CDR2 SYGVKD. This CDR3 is CAISYTGEETQYF. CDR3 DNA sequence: TGTGCCATCAGCTATACAGGGGAGGAGACCCAGTACTTC.

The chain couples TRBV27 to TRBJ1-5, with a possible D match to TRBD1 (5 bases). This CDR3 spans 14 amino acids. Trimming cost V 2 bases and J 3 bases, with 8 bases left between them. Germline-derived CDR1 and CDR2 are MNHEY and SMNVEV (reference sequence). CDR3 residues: CASSLTRVNQPQHF. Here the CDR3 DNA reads TGTGCCAGCAGTTTAACCAGGGTCAATCAGCCCCAGCATTTT.

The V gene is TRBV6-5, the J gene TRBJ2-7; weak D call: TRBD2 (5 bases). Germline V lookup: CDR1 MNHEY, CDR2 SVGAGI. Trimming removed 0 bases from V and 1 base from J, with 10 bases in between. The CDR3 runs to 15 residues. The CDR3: CASSYSNRGSYEQYF. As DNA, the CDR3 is TGTGCCAGCAGTTACTCAAACAGAGGGTCCTACGAGCAGTACTTC.

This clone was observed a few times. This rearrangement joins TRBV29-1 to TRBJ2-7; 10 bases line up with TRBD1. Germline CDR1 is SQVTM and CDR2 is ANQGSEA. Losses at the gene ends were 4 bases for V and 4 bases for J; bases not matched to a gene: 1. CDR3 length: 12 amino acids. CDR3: CSVVGQGYEQYF. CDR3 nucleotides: TGCAGCGTTGTGGGACAGGGGTACGAGCAGTACTTC.

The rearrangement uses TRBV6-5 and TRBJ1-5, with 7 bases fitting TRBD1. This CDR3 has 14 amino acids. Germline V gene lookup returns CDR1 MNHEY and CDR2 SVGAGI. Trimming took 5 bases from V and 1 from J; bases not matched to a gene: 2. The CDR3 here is CASSRGQSNQPQHF. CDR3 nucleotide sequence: TGTGCCAGCAGTAGGGGACAGAGCAATCAGCCCCAGCATTTT.

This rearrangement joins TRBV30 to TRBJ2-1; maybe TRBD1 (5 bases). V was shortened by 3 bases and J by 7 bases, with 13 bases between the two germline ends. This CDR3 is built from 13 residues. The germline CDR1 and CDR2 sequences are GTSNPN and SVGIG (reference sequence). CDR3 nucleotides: TGTGCCTGGAGGAGGTCAGGGCTGAATGAGCAGTTCTTC. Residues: CAWRRSGLNEQFF.

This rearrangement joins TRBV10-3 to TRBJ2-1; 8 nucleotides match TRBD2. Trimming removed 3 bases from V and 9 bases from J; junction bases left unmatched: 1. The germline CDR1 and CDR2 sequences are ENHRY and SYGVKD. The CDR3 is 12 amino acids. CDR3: CAISEGTSEQFF. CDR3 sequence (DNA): TGTGCCATCAGTGAAGGGACTAGTGAGCAGTTCTTC.

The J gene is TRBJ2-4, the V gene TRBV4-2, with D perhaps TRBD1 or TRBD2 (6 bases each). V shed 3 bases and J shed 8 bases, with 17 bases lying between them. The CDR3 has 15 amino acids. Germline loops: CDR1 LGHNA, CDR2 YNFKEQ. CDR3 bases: TGTGCCAGCAGCCACTCGGGAGCCAAGGGGGACATTCAGTACTTC. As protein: CASSHSGAKGDIQYF.

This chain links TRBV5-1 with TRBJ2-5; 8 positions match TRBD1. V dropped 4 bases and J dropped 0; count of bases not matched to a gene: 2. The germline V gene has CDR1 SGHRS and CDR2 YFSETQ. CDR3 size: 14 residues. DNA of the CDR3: TGCGCCAGCAGCACGACAGGGGACCAAGAGACCCAGTACTTC. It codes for CASSTTGDQETQYF.

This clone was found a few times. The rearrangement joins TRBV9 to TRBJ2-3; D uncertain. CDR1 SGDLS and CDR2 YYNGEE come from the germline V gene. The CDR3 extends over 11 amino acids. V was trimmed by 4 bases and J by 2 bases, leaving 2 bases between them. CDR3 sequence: CASSNTDTQYF. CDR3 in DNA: TGTGCCAGCAGCAACACAGATACGCAGTATTTT.

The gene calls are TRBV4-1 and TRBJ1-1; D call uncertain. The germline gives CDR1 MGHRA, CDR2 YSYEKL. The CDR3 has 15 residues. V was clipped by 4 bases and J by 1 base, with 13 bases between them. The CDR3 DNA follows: TGCGCCAGCAGCCCTTACGAATGGGGGAACACTGAAGCTTTCTTT. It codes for CASSPYEWGNTEAFF.

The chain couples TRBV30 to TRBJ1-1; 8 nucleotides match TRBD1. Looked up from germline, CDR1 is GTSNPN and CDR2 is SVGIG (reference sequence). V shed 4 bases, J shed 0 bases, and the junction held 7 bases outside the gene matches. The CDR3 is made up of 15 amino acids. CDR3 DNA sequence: TGTGCCTGGACTCGCGACAGGGGCTTGAACACTGAAGCTTTCTTT. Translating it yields CAWTRDRGLNTEAFF.

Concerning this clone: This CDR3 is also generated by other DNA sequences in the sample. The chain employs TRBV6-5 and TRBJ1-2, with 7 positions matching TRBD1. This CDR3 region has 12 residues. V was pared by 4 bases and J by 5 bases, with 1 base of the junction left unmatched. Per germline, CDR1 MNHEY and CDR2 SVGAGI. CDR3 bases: TGTGCCAGCAGTTCAGGGGGGTATGGCTACACCTTC. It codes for CASSSGGYGYTF.

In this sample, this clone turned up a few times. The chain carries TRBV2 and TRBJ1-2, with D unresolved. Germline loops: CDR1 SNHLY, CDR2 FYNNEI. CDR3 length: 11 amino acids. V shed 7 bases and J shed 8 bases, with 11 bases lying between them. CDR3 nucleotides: TGTGCCAGCACCCGCGGGCAAGGCTACACCTTC. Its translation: CASTRGQGYTF.

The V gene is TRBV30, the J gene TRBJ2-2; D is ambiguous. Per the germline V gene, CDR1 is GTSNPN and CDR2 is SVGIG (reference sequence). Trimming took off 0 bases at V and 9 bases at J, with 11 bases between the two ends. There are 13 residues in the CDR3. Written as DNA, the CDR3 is TGTGCCTGGAGTGTACTATTGGGTCGGGAGCTGTTTTTT. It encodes CAWSVLLGRELFF.

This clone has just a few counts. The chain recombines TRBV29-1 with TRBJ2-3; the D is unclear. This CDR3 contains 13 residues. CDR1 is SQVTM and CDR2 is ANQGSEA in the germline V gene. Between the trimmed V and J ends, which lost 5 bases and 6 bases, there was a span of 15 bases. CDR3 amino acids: CSVLRPKSDTQYF. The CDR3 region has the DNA TGCAGCGTTCTTAGACCCAAGTCTGATACGCAGTATTTT.

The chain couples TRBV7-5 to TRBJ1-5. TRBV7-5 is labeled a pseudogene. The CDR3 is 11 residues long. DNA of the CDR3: TGTGCCAGAAGCAACAATCAGCCCCAGCATTTT. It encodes CARSNNQPQHF.

The CDR3 is CSIRRGRQTKETQYF. DNA for the CDR3: TGCAGCATCCGGCGGGGACGTCAGACGAAAGAGACCCAGTACTTC. V gene TRBV29-1 combines with J gene TRBJ2-5, with D perhaps TRBD2 (6 bases). CDR1 SQVTM and CDR2 ANQGSEA come from the germline V gene. The CDR3 contains 15 residues. The V end lost 8 bases, the J end lost 3 bases, and 22 bases lay between the germline ends.